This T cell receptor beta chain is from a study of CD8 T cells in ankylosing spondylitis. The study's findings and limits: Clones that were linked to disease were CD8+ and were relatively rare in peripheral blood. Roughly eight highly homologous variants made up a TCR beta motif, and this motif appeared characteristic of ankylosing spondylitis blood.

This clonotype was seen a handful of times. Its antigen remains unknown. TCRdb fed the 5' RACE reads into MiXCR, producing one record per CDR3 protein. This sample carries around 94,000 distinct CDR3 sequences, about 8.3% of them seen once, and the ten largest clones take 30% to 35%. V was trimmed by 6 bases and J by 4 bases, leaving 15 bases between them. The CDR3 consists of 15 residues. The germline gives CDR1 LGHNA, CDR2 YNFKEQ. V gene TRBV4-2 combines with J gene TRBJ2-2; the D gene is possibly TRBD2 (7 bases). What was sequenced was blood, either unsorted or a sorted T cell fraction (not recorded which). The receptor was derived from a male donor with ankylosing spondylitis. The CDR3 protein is CASRISGGSTGELFF. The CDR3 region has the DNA TGTGCCAGCAGAATATCGGGGGGCTCCACCGGGGAGCTGTTTTTT.